This T cell receptor (beta chain) was captured by sequencing in a study of CD8 T cells in ankylosing spondylitis (dated by TCRdb to the late 2010s). For context, the study as a whole: To find TCR variants linked to disease, the study profiled T cell receptor beta repertoires in ankylosing spondylitis patients and healthy donors. The full study cohort was made up of 25 ankylosing spondylitis patients and 108 healthy donors. Samples of peripheral blood were taken, and for ankylosing spondylitis patients, synovial fluid was collected as well. Results the study describes overall, beyond this receptor: In peripheral blood, the disease-linked clones were found at relatively low frequencies and had a CD8+ phenotype. Some motif variants were previously reported in synovial fluid and blood of reactive arthritis patients, suggesting common disease-initiation mechanisms. Blood from ankylosing spondylitis patients appeared to be characterized by a TCR beta motif composed of about eight highly homologous amino acid variants. The disease-linked clones were reported as significantly enriched in matched synovial fluid samples from ankylosing spondylitis patients.

The CDR3 numbers 15 residues from cysteine through phenylalanine. Only the CDR3 part of the read is kept: 45 bases, read in frame from the first base. Trimming at the junction amounts to 2 bases on V and 3 bases on J, and the germline ends lie 13 bases apart. From a lookup of the germline V gene, CDR1 and CDR2 are KGHSH and LQKENI. This clonotype appeared once. The antigen it recognizes is unknown. No base quality values were provided; no much bigger clone lies one nucleotide off. One read alone is weak evidence. The sample was run on an Illumina HiSeq 2500. Quantitative 5'-RACE with molecular barcodes was used to prepare TCR beta libraries. As for how the authors treated the data: To identify disease-linked TCR variants, a new computational method was used, one built on a probabilistic model of VDJ rearrangement. In TCRdb, the public reads were trimmed at Q25 with fastp and aligned with MiXCR, with productive beta chains retained. Rows with one shared CDR3 protein collapse into an entry with the most common genes and DNA. It is TCRdb's table, rather than the study itself, that gives the V and J calls and clone size. The sample table shows around 890,000 distinct CDR3 sequences, and approximately 10% are seen once. The top ten constitute approximately 0.51% of the sample.

Sequenced sample: blood, either unsorted or a sorted T cell fraction (not recorded which). The receptor was isolated from a male donor with ankylosing spondylitis. Recombination joined TRBV18 with TRBJ1-1, with a weak D call of TRBD1 (5 bases match). The CDR3 region has the sequence CASSPIRGPDTEAFF. The nucleotide sequence reads TGTGCCAGCTCACCAATCCGGGGCCCTGACACTGAAGCTTTCTTT.